The sequence of this T cell receptor beta chain was determined in a study of PD-L1 blockade in urothelial cancer. At the level of the study: The authors examined blood 3 weeks (second dose) and 6 weeks after treatment start.

This clone has a handful of counts. Patients yielded 1 to 8 samples each, pretreatment and on-treatment. The CDR3 covers 12 residues. CDR1 is SEHNR and CDR2 is FQNEAQ in the germline V gene (reference sequence). The V end lost 5 bases, the J end lost 4 bases, and 8 bases lay between the germline ends. What went into each PCR as a spike was synthetic TCR analog templates. TCRdb's copy holds only in-frame clones and misses some; the assay was immunoSEQ multiplex PCR. The table shows about 100,000 clones, with approximately 85% occurring only once. V gene TRBV7-9 combines with J gene TRBJ1-2; a weak D match, TRBD1 (5 bases). This TCR was sampled from a man aged 50 to 59 with urothelial cancer. This material consisted of PBMCs, taken around atezolizumab (anti-PD-L1) treatment. In nucleotides, the CDR3 is TGTGCCAGCAGCAGGGGCGGCTATGGCTACACCTTC. Translating it yields CASSRGGYGYTF.